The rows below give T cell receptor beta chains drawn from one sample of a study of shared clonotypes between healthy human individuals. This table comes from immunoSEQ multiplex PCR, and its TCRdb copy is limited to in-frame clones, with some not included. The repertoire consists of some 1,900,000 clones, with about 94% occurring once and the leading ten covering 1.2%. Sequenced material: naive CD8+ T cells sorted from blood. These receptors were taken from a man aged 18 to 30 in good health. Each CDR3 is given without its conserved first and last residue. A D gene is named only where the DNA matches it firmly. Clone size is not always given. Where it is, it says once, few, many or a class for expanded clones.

CDR3aa: ASSIGRSGSSDEQY
v_gene: TRBV19
j_gene: TRBJ2-7
d_gene: TRBD2
abundance: -

CDR3aa: ASSIAGGPYEQY
v_gene: TRBV6-5
j_gene: TRBJ2-7
d_gene: TRBD2
abundance: -

CDR3aa: ASSSGQEPYNSPLH
v_gene: TRBV5-4
j_gene: TRBJ1-6
d_gene: TRBD1
abundance: -

CDR3aa: ASQRTSTDTQY
v_gene: TRBV9
j_gene: TRBJ2-3
d_gene: -
abundance: -

CDR3aa: ATSSTLNYGYT
v_gene: TRBV15
j_gene: TRBJ1-2
d_gene: -
abundance: -

CDR3aa: ASSQTRAAGNTIY
v_gene: TRBV5-1
j_gene: TRBJ1-3
d_gene: -
abundance: -

CDR3aa: AISDTSDEQY
v_gene: TRBV10-3
j_gene: TRBJ2-7
d_gene: TRBD2
abundance: -

CDR3aa: ASSLATGTGDTIY
v_gene: TRBV5-1
j_gene: TRBJ1-3
d_gene: -
abundance: once

CDR3aa: ATRDRTTYEQY
v_gene: TRBV19
j_gene: TRBJ2-7
d_gene: TRBD1
abundance: -

CDR3aa: ASSSGTSGSGELF
v_gene: TRBV13
j_gene: TRBJ2-2
d_gene: TRBD2
abundance: -

CDR3aa: ASSLNPVMDGAYEQY
v_gene: TRBV5-1
j_gene: TRBJ2-7
d_gene: -
abundance: -

CDR3aa: ASSTPPRDRGSDTQY
v_gene: TRBV28
j_gene: TRBJ2-3
d_gene: TRBD1
abundance: once

CDR3aa: ASSFSSVNEQF
v_gene: TRBV5-4
j_gene: TRBJ2-1
d_gene: -
abundance: -

CDR3aa: ASTDGGGNTEAF
v_gene: TRBV2
j_gene: TRBJ1-1
d_gene: -
abundance: -

CDR3aa: ASSIGTSGNYEQY
v_gene: TRBV19
j_gene: TRBJ2-7
d_gene: TRBD2
abundance: -

CDR3aa: ASSSDRDEAF
v_gene: TRBV7-9
j_gene: TRBJ1-1
d_gene: TRBD1
abundance: once

CDR3aa: AISESAGREYEQY
v_gene: TRBV10-3
j_gene: TRBJ2-7
d_gene: TRBD2
abundance: -

CDR3aa: ASTSSYEQY
v_gene: TRBV10-2
j_gene: TRBJ2-7
d_gene: -
abundance: -

CDR3aa: ASTPTGGTGELF
v_gene: TRBV9
j_gene: TRBJ2-2
d_gene: TRBD1
abundance: once

CDR3aa: ASNWGSGVGHLLADTQY
v_gene: TRBV2
j_gene: TRBJ2-3
d_gene: TRBD2
abundance: once

CDR3aa: AWSESLSRLAGVRDTQY
v_gene: TRBV30
j_gene: TRBJ2-3
d_gene: TRBD2
abundance: -

CDR3aa: ASSPTGEANYGYT
v_gene: TRBV5-4
j_gene: TRBJ1-2
d_gene: TRBD1
abundance: -

CDR3aa: ASSVSRDRGHQETQY
v_gene: TRBV6-4
j_gene: TRBJ2-5
d_gene: TRBD1
abundance: -

CDR3aa: ASSEPQGINYGYT
v_gene: TRBV28
j_gene: TRBJ1-2
d_gene: -
abundance: -

CDR3aa: ASGEQGNEQF
v_gene: TRBV10-2
j_gene: TRBJ2-1
d_gene: -
abundance: -

CDR3aa: ASSFDSRDTQY
v_gene: TRBV7-2
j_gene: TRBJ2-3
d_gene: -
abundance: -